These 15 T cell receptor beta chains were sequenced from one sample in a study of CD8 T cells in ankylosing spondylitis. MiXCR, run by TCRdb on the 5' RACE reads, gives a single entry per CDR3 protein. The sample carries under 450,000 distinct CDR3 sequences, under 20% recorded once. No cognate antigen is known for these TCRs. General study points: A motif in TCR beta, a set of under ten highly homologous variants, appeared characteristic of ankylosing spondylitis blood.

The sequencing sample was made of blood, either unsorted or a sorted T cell fraction (not recorded which). The receptor set was obtained from a male donor with ankylosing spondylitis.

This clonotype was counted only a few times. This rearrangement joins TRBV7-9 to TRBJ2-5, with a tentative D call TRBD2 (6 bases). The CDR3 spans 14 residues. The V and J ends lost 1 base and 4 bases respectively, with 10 bases between them. Germline V gene lookup returns CDR1 SEHNR and CDR2 FQNEAQ (reference sequence). CDR3 DNA: TGTGCCAGCAGCTTAGGTGTGGGAGGAGAGACCCAGTACTTC. Its translation: CASSLGVGGETQYF.

V gene TRBV20-1 combines with J gene TRBJ2-7, with 8 bases aligning to TRBD2. V shed 2 bases and J 6 bases; nucleotides not matched to a gene: 9. CDR3 length: 14 amino acids. Per germline, CDR1 DFQATT and CDR2 SNEGSKA (reference sequence). CDR3 DNA sequence: TGCAGTGCTAGACCGGGACTAGGCCTAGGCGAGCAGTACTTC. Translated: CSARPGLGLGEQYF.

This clonotype was found once. The chain carries TRBV5-1 and TRBJ2-3, with D hard to call. The germline V gene encodes CDR1 SGHRS and CDR2 YFSETQ. The CDR3 runs to 15 residues. V was clipped by 0 bases and J by 2 bases, with 10 bases between them. In DNA form, the CDR3 reads TGCGCCAGCAGCTTGGGGCAGGTCTTCACAGATACGCAGTATTTT. This gives the protein CASSLGQVFTDTQYF.

This rearrangement joins TRBV12-3 or TRBV12-4 to TRBJ1-2, with TRBD1 matching over 11 bases. There are 15 residues in the CDR3. Trimming took 6 bases from V and 4 from J; bases not matched to a gene: 7. The DNA for the CDR3 is TGTGCCAGCAGCGTCGGACAGGGGGCGCGCTATGGCTACACCTTC. It is translated as CASSVGQGARYGYTF.

This clonotype occurred a few times. This chain links TRBV4-2 with TRBJ1-2; TRBD1 aligns across 7 bases. Germline V gives CDR1 LGHNA, CDR2 YNFKEQ. The length of the CDR3 is 15 residues. With 4 bases clipped from V and 2 bases from J, the junction kept 7 bases outside the gene matches. In DNA form, the CDR3 reads TGTGCCAGCAGCCCTACAGGACAGGAGAACTATGGCTACACCTTC. It is translated as CASSPTGQENYGYTF.

This clonotype was seen more than once but under ten times. V is TRBV4-2 and J is TRBJ2-7; 7 bases map to TRBD1. V shed 4 bases, J shed 4 bases, and the junction held 10 bases outside the gene matches. Germline V gives CDR1 LGHNA, CDR2 YNFKEQ. The CDR3 has 15 amino acids. The DNA for the CDR3 is TGTGCCAGCAGCCGGCAAGGGACAGCGAGTTACGAGCAGTACTTC. This gives the protein CASSRQGTASYEQYF.

This clonotype was detected a few times. The junction departs from the called germline gene at one end, perhaps through a read error. This sequence joins TRBV7-2 and TRBJ2-3; 9 nucleotides match TRBD2. Germline CDR1 reads SGHTA; CDR2 reads FQGNSA. The CDR3 has 14 amino acids. The CDR3 DNA sequence: TGTGCCAGCAGCCCGTGGGGCTTAGCGGGGGCCACGGTATTT. Translating gives CASSPWGLAGATVF.

This clonotype was found a few times. This chain connects TRBV20-1 to TRBJ1-3; D ambiguous. The CDR3 runs to 14 residues. Germline V CDR1 and CDR2: DFQATT, SNEGSKA (reference sequence). V was pared by 3 bases and J by 0 bases, with 9 bases between. The CDR3 loop reads CSASLASSGNTIYF. In DNA, the CDR3 is TGCAGTGCTAGTCTAGCGAGCTCTGGAAACACCATATATTTT.

This clonotype was picked up one time. The CDR3 region has the DNA TGTGCCAGCAGTTACGGGGGGGGTTCCTACGAGCAGTACTTC. This translates into CASSYGGGSYEQYF. J is TRBJ2-7 and V is TRBV6-5, with 7 bases aligning to TRBD2. Germline assignment: CDR1 MNHEY and CDR2 SVGAGI. CDR3 size: 14 residues. With 2 bases clipped from V and 1 base from J, the junction kept 2 bases outside the gene matches.

This clonotype has just a few counts. The chain couples TRBV29-1 to TRBJ1-2; D ambiguous. Trimming cost V 3 bases and J 2 bases, with 4 bases left between them. Per the germline V gene, CDR1 is SQVTM and CDR2 is ANQGSEA. The CDR3 spans 11 residues. The CDR3: CSVDGNYGYTF. CDR3 DNA sequence: TGCAGCGTTGACGGGAACTATGGCTACACCTTC.

This clonotype was observed a few times. The V and J genes are TRBV5-1 and TRBJ1-6; 8 nucleotides agree with TRBD1. The CDR3 is 16 amino acids. CDR1 is SGHRS, CDR2 YFSETQ, per germline. Trimming took 5 bases from V and 8 from J; bases not matched to a gene: 12. The CDR3 sequence: CASSFLSGTGYSPLHF. The CDR3 DNA is TGCGCCAGCAGTTTCCTTTCCGGGACAGGTTATTCACCCCTCCACTTT.

This clonotype was observed a single time. This chain connects TRBV28 to TRBJ2-7; D call uncertain. The CDR3 extends over 13 amino acids. The V gene's germline CDR1 is MDHEN and CDR2 SYDVKM. V lost 5 bases, J lost 4 bases, and 12 bases lay in between. The CDR3 protein is CASSPITTYEQYF. The CDR3 coding sequence is TGTGCCAGCAGTCCGATAACTACTTACGAGCAGTACTTC.

CDR3: CATSGQGYEQYF. Written as DNA, the CDR3 is TGTGCCACATCGGGACAGGGGTACGAGCAGTACTTC. V usage is TRBV24-1 and J usage is TRBJ2-7; TRBD1 matches 10 bases. J gave up 4 bases and V 10 bases, and 3 bases lay outside the gene matches. The CDR3 runs 12 residues. CDR1 is KGHDR and CDR2 is SFDVKD in the germline V gene.

The chain links TRBV19 to TRBJ2-2; D not certain. This CDR3 contains 15 residues. From germline, CDR1 is LNHDA and CDR2 SQIVND (reference sequence). Trimming shortened V by 1 base and J by 3 bases, and 9 bases separated the two germline ends. The CDR3, as DNA: TGTGCCAGTAGTATAGGAGACTTATACACCGGGGAGCTGTTTTTT. Residues: CASSIGDLYTGELFF.

This rearrangement joins TRBV21-1 to TRBJ1-1. TRBV21-1 is classified as a pseudogene. The length of the CDR3 is 12 residues. In nucleotides, the CDR3 is TGTGCCAGCAGCAAGAGTTACACTGAAGCTTTCTTT. Protein sequence: CASSKSYTEAFF.